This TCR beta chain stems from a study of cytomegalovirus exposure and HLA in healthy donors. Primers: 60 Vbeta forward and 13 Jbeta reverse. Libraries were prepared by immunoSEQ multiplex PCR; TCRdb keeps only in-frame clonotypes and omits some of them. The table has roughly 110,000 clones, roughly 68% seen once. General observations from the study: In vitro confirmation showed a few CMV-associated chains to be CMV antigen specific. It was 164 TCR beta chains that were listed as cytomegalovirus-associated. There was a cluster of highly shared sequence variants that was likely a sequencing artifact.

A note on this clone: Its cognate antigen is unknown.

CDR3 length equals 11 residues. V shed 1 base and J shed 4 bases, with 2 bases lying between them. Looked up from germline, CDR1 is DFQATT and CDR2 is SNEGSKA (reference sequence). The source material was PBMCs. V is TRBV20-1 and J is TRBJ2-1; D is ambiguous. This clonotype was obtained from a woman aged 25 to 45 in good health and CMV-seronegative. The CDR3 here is CSARAYNEQFF. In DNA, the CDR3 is TGCAGTGCTAGAGCATACAATGAGCAGTTCTTC.